The present entry profiles one T cell receptor beta chain with its context. These data belong to a study of shared clonotypes between healthy human individuals. A deep-level run was used for the assay. Template for every sorted-subset replicate PCR totaled roughly 210 ng DNA, about 30,000 T cell genomes. Assay used: immunoSEQ multiplex PCR; TCRdb lists only in-frame clones, some missing. Of roughly 650,000 clones in the sample, roughly 97% were seen once. The length of the CDR3 is 15 residues. V was pared by 5 bases and J by 2 bases, with 9 bases of the junction left unmatched. Germline V gene lookup returns CDR1 WNHNN and CDR2 SYGVQD (reference sequence).

Specimen: naive CD4+ T cells sorted from blood. Indicated subset: CD45RA+ positively selected. The clonotype originates from a woman aged 30 to 39 in good health. The V and J genes are TRBV10-1 and TRBJ2-7, with 7 positions matching TRBD2. The CDR3 protein is CASSRGERGPYEQYF. CDR3 coding DNA: TGCGCCAGCAGTCGGGGCGAGCGGGGACCCTACGAGCAGTACTTC.